The 3 T cell receptor beta chains in this list originate from one sample, sequenced in a study of T cell repertoires in cytomegalovirus infection (dated by TCRdb to between 2018 and 2021). Data came from an Illumina HiSeq 1500. TCRdb passed the public sequencing reads through fastp at Q25 and MiXCR, retaining productive beta sequences. Rows matching on CDR3 protein sequence are summarized as one entry with the most common DNA and genes. Counted in this sample were a few hundred thousand distinct CDR3 sequences; 15% to 20% of them appeared once. The ten largest make up 9.5% to 15% of the sample. The sequencing input was PBMCs. The receptors were sampled from a human donor in good health (CMV status not recorded). Some clones in this sample may be carry-over from other donors' samples.

V is TRBV4-2 and J is TRBJ2-7; a possible D gene is TRBD1 (6 bases). Germline loops: CDR1 LGHNA, CDR2 YNFKEQ. V gave up 5 bases and J gave up 0 bases, with 17 bases separating them. The CDR3 runs to 16 residues. The CDR3 loop is CASSKGNRATSYEQYF. The CDR3 nucleotides read TGTGCCAGCAGCAAAGGTAACAGGGCTACCTCCTACGAGCAGTACTTC.

This clonotype occurred many times. The gene calls are TRBV4-1 and TRBJ2-1, with 8 nucleotides matching TRBD2. Germline trimming cut 0 bases from V and 11 bases from J; bases unmatched to any gene: 12. This CDR3 comprises 16 residues. CDR1 is MGHRA, CDR2 YSYEKL, per germline. The CDR3 region is CASSQDRITSGLKQFF. CDR3 nucleotide sequence: TGCGCCAGCAGCCAAGATCGAATTACTAGCGGCCTTAAGCAGTTCTTC.

The chain joins TRBV5-6 to TRBJ2-7; D may be TRBD1 or TRBD2 (6 bases each). The CDR3 runs 15 residues. Germline V CDR1 and CDR2: SGHDT, YYEEEE. Trimming stripped 1 base from V and 8 bases from J, with 19 bases between. Here the CDR3 reads CASSLRRGLGTKQYF. Here the CDR3 DNA reads TGTGCCAGCAGCTTGAGACGGGGGCTAGGTACGAAGCAGTACTTC.